This T cell receptor (beta chain) was obtained from a study of T cells after yellow fever vaccination. V was clipped by 4 bases and J by 8 bases, with 14 bases between them. The germline V gene encodes CDR1 LGHNA and CDR2 YSLEER. CDR3 length: 13 residues. They built TCR cDNA with 5'RACE template switching, a step that put in a universal primer site and UMIs. MiXCR was run by TCRdb on the 5' RACE reads, yielding one entry per CDR3 protein. The sample includes hundreds of thousands of distinct CDR3 sequences, around a sixth seen only once; the top ten take 15% to 20%. The sequence was obtained from a man younger than 30 who received the YFV17D yellow fever vaccine. Here the sequenced sample was PBMCs, taken before the yellow fever booster vaccination. This chain links TRBV4-3 with TRBJ1-2; D unresolved. Here the CDR3 reads CASSLLIGEGYTF. The CDR3 DNA reads as TGCGCCAGCAGCCTCCTCATCGGGGAAGGCTACACCTTC.